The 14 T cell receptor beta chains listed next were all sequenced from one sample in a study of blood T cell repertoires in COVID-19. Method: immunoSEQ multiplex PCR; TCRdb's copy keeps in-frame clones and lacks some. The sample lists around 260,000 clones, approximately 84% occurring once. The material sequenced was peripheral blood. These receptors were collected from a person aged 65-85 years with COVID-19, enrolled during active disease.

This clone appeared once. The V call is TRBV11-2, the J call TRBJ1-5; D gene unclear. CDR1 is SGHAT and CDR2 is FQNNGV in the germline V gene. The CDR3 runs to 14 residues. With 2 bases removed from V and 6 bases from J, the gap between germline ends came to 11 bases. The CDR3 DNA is TGTGCCAGCAGCTTAAGGAGGGAAGCTCAGCCCCAGCATTTT. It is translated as CASSLRREAQPQHF.

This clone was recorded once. CDR3 in DNA: TGTGCCAGCAGGTACCTTGAGACAAGCAAAGAGACCCAGTACTTC. This codes for CASRYLETSKETQYF. The chain has TRBV6-5 and TRBJ2-5, with no clear D. Germline CDR1 MNHEY, CDR2 SVGAGI. The ends were cut back, 6 bases at V and 3 bases at J, with 17 bases in the middle. This CDR3 is built from 15 residues.

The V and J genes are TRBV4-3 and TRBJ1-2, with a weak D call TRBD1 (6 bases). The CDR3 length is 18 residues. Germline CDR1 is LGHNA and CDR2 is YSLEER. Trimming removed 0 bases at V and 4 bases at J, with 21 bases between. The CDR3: CASSQDLLDRTSTYGYTF. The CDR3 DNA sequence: TGCGCCAGCAGCCAAGATCTGTTGGACAGAACCTCCACCTATGGCTACACCTTC.

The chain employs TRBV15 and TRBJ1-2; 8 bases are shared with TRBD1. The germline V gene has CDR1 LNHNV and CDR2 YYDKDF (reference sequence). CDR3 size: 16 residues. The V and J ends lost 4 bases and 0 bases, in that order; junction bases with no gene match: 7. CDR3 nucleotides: TGTGCCACCAGCACAGCGCAGGGGGCGGCTAACTATGGCTACACCTTC. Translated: CATSTAQGAANYGYTF.

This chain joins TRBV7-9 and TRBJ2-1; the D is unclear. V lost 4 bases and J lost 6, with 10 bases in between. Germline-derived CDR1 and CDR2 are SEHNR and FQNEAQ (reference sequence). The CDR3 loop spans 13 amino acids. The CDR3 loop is CASSSPGPNEQFF. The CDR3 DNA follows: TGTGCCAGCAGCTCCCCGGGTCCCAATGAGCAGTTCTTC.

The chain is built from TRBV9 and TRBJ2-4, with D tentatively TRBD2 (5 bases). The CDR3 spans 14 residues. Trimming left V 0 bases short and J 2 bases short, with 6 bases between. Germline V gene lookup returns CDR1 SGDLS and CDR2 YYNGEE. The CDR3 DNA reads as TGTGCCAGCAGCGTAGGAGGGACCAAAAACATTCAGTACTTC. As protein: CASSVGGTKNIQYF.

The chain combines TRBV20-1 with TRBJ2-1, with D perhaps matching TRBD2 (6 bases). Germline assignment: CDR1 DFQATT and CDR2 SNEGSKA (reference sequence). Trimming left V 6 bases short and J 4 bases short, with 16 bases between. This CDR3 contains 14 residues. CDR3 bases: TGCAGTGCGAGTAGGCGGGGAGGTTACAATGAGCAGTTCTTC. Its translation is CSASRRGGYNEQFF.

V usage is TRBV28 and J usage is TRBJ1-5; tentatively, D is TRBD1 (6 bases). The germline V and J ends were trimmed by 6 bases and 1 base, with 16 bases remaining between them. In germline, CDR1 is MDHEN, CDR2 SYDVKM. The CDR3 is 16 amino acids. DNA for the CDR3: TGTGCCAGCAGCCACAGCATTACAGGGAGCAATCAGCCCCAGCATTTT. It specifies CASSHSITGSNQPQHF.

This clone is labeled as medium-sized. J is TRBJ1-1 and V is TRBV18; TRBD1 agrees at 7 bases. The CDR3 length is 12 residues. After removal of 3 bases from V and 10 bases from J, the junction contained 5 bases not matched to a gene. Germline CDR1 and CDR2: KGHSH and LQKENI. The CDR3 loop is CASSPQGERAFF. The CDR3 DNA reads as TGTGCCAGCTCACCGCAGGGGGAGAGAGCTTTCTTT. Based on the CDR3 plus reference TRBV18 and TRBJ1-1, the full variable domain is NAGVMQNPRHLVRRRGQEARLRCSPMKGHSHVYWYRQLPEEGLKFMVYLQKENIIDESGMPKERFSAEFPKEGPSILRIQQVVRGDSAAYFCASSPQGERAFFGQGTRLTVV.

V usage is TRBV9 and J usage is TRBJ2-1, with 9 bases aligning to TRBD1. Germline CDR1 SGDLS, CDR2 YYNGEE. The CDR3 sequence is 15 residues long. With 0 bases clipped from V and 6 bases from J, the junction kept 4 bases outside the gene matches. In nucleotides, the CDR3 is TGTGCCAGCAGCGTAGGGGGACAGGGATCCAATGAGCAGTTCTTC. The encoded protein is CASSVGGQGSNEQFF.

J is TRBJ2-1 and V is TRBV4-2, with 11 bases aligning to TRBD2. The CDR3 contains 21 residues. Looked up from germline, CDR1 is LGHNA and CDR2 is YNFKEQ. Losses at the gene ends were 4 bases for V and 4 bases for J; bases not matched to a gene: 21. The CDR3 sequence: CASSRSRLAGGWAKKYNEQFF. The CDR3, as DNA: TGTGCCAGCAGCCGGAGTAGGCTAGCGGGGGGCTGGGCGAAAAAGTACAATGAGCAGTTCTTC.

The DNA for the CDR3 is TGTGCCAGCAGCTTAGAGAACATTGGACTGGAAGAGACCCAGTACTTC. This sequence encodes CASSLENIGLEETQYF. The V gene is TRBV11-1, the J gene TRBJ2-5; weak D call: TRBD2 (5 bases). There are 16 residues in the CDR3. Trimming removed 1 base from V and 3 bases from J, with 15 bases in between. Germline loops: CDR1 SGHAT, CDR2 FQDESV (reference sequence). The full variable domain, with the rest looked up from reference TRBV11-1 and TRBJ2-5, is EAEVAQSPRYKITEKSQAVAFWCDPISGHATLYWYRQILGQGPELLVQFQDESVVDDSQLPKDRFSAERLKGVDSTLKIQPAELGDSAMYLCASSLENIGLEETQYFGPGTRLLVL.

The CDR3 DNA reads as TGTGCCAGCAGCTCCGGGACTAGAGGCATGGAGACCCAGTACTTC. Its translation is CASSSGTRGMETQYF. The chain joins TRBV5-6 to TRBJ2-5; 8 positions match TRBD2. The V gene end was trimmed by 3 bases and the J gene end by 5 bases; junction bases not matched to a gene: 9. The CDR3 has 15 residues. Germline V CDR1 and CDR2: SGHDT, YYEEEE.

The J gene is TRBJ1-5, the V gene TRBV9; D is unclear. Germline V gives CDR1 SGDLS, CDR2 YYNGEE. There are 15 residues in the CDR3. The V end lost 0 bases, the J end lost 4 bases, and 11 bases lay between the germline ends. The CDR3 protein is CASSVDGQRNQPQHF. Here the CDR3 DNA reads TGTGCCAGCAGCGTAGATGGGCAGAGAAATCAGCCCCAGCATTTT.